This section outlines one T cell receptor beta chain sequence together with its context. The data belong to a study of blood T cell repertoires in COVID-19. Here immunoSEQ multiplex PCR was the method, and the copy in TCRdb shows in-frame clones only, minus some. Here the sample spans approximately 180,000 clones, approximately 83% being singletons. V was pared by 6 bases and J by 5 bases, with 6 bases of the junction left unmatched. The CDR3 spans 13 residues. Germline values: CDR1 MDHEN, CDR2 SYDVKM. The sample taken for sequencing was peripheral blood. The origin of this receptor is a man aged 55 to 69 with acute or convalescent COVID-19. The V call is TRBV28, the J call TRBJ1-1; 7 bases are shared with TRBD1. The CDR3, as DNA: TGTGCCAGCAGGACACAGGGGAGGACTGAAGCTTTCTTT. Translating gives CASRTQGRTEAFF.